This record concerns one TCR beta chain sequence. CDR1 and CDR2 (germline): SGHTA, FQGNSA. The V segment lost 5 bases and the J segment 2 bases; nucleotides outside the gene matches: 5. The CDR3 spans 15 residues. These data come from a study of blood T cell repertoires in COVID-19. About the research overall: Samples representing acute and convalescent COVID-19 were sourced from the United States, Italy and Spain.

Clones were sequenced by immunoSEQ multiplex PCR, and TCRdb holds only the in-frame ones, with some missing. The table has more than 90,000 clones, approximately 80% seen once; the top ten hold around 4%. The sequencing input was peripheral blood. This TCR was recovered from a man aged 55 to 70 with acute or convalescent COVID-19. The chain recombines TRBV7-2 with TRBJ2-4; 8 bases agree with TRBD1. DNA of the CDR3: TGTGCCAGCAGCCCGAGACAGGGGACCAAAAACATTCAGTACTTC. Its translation: CASSPRQGTKNIQYF.